A selection of T cell receptor beta chains follows, all from one sample in a study of metastatic and nonmetastatic thyroid tumors. Using MiXCR, TCRdb reanalyzed the PCR reads. Among about 21,000 clones listed, approximately 16% were seen once. Sequenced input: blood. These receptors were obtained from a male donor with papillary thyroid cancer or a benign thyroid nodule (not recorded which). Some clones in this sample may be carry-over from other donors' samples. Both conserved end residues are part of each CDR3. The order of the fields is CDR3 protein, CDR3 DNA, clone size, V gene, J gene, CDR3 length, D gene. A D gene is named only where the DNA matches it firmly. Only some rows state a clone size, as once, few, many or a class for expanded clones.

CASSSGTLKQFF	TGTGCCAGCAGTTCCGGGACACTAAAGCAGTTCTTC	few	TRBV7-2	TRBJ2-1	12	.
CASSLDRGTGEGTYEQYF	TGTGCCAGCAGCTTAGATCGGGGGACGGGAGAAGGGACCTACGAGCAGTACTTC	once	TRBV11-2	TRBJ2-7	18	.
CASTPGGLDEQYF	TGTGCCAGCACCCCCGGAGGCCTAGACGAGCAGTACTTC	few	TRBV6-2/TRBV6-3	TRBJ2-7	13	.
CASSLLAGYEQYF	TGTGCCAGCAGTTTACTAGCGGGATACGAGCAGTACTTC	medium-sized	TRBV27	TRBJ2-7	13	TRBD2
CASSYRGAGNYGYTF	TGTGCCAGCAGCTACCGGGGGGCCGGTAACTATGGCTACACCTTC	.	TRBV5-1	TRBJ1-2	15	.
CASSLSTGSEKLFF	TGTGCCAGCAGCTTGTCAACAGGGAGTGAAAAACTGTTTTTT	many	TRBV5-5	TRBJ1-4	14	.
CASSESRGMAFF	TGCGCCAGCAGTGAGTCGAGGGGTATGGCTTTCTTT	medium-sized	TRBV10-1	TRBJ1-1	12	.
CASSGTEFYEQYF	TGTGCCAGCAGTGGGACAGAATTTTACGAGCAGTACTTC	many	TRBV25-1	TRBJ2-7	13	.
CASRQAGGVETQYF	TGTGCCAGCAGACAAGCGGGGGGGGTGGAGACCCAGTACTTC	many	TRBV27	TRBJ2-5	14	TRBD2
CASSTGLSYEQYF	TGTGCCAGTAGTACCGGACTCTCCTACGAGCAGTACTTC	medium-sized	TRBV19	TRBJ2-7	13	.
CASSQPRQTDTQYF	TGCGCCAGCAGCCAACCCCGACAGACAGATACGCAGTATTTT	.	TRBV4-1	TRBJ2-3	14	.
CASSQIPVQGRETQYF	TGCGCCAGCAGCCAGATTCCCGTTCAGGGGCGGGAGACCCAGTACTTC	many	TRBV4-1	TRBJ2-5	16	.
CASRTWGGRGGELFF	TGTGCCAGCAGGACTTGGGGAGGGAGGGGCGGGGAGCTGTTTTTT	few	TRBV27	TRBJ2-2	15	TRBD2
CASSGRDRAPYEQYF	TGTGCCAGCAGTGGCCGGGACAGGGCACCCTACGAGCAGTACTTC	few	TRBV28	TRBJ2-7	15	TRBD1
CASSEDRGTGYTF	TGTGCCAGCAGCGAAGACAGGGGAACTGGCTACACCTTC	many	TRBV6-1	TRBJ1-2	13	TRBD1
CASSLVIGAGPYEQYF	TGTGCCAGCAGCTTAGTTATAGGGGCAGGGCCGTACGAGCAGTACTTC	once	TRBV7-8	TRBJ2-7	16	.
CASSVASGTNTGELFF	TGTGCCAGCAGCGTAGCGTCAGGTACGAACACCGGGGAGCTGTTTTTT	many	TRBV9	TRBJ2-2	16	.
CASSVSWTASRLYNEQFF	TGTGCCAGCAGTGTGAGTTGGACGGCGTCGCGATTATACAATGAGCAGTTCTTC	few	TRBV6-1	TRBJ2-1	18	.
CASSFLRYRGGGNTIYF	TGTGCCAGCAGTTTCTTACGTTACAGGGGAGGGGGAAACACCATATATTTT	many	TRBV28	TRBJ1-3	17	TRBD1
CSAKVNYEQFF	TGCAGTGCTAAAGTAAACTATGAGCAGTTCTTC	.	TRBV20-1	TRBJ2-1	11	.
CASIPGTSASSYEQYF	TGTGCCAGCATCCCCGGGACTAGCGCCAGCTCCTACGAGCAGTACTTC	.	TRBV11-2	TRBJ2-7	16	TRBD2
CASTKSEADTQYF	TGTGCCAGCACCAAATCAGAAGCAGATACGCAGTATTTT	medium-sized	TRBV6-1	TRBJ2-3	13	.
CASSEMAGSYGYTF	TGTGCCAGCAGTGAAATGGCGGGAAGCTATGGCTACACCTTC	.	TRBV2	TRBJ1-2	14	.